The 23 T cell receptor beta chains below come from one sample, sequenced in a study of blood T cell repertoires in COVID-19. Measured with immunoSEQ multiplex PCR; TCRdb has only the in-frame clones, and not every one. This table has some 100,000 clones, roughly 91% appearing once. The sequenced sample consisted of peripheral blood. The receptors originated from a woman aged 80 or older with active COVID-19.

The rearrangement links TRBV18 to TRBJ2-1, with 12 bases matching TRBD1. The CDR3 covers 15 residues. The V segment lost 9 bases and the J segment 6 bases; nucleotides outside the gene matches: 9. CDR1 KGHSH and CDR2 LQKENI come from the germline V gene. The CDR3 sequence: CASRRDRGQFNEQFF. The CDR3 nucleotides are TGTGCCAGTAGGCGGGACAGGGGGCAGTTCAATGAGCAGTTCTTC.

Only one count was recorded for this clone. V usage is TRBV5-4 and J usage is TRBJ2-3, with TRBD1 identical over 7 bases. The CDR3 length is 15 residues. CDR1 is SGHNT and CDR2 is YYREEE in the germline V gene (reference sequence). V was clipped by 2 bases and J by 4 bases; unmatched bases: 7. CDR3 coding DNA: TGTGCCAGCAGCTTTAGACAGGGTGGGGCAGATACGCAGTATTTT. The encoded protein is CASSFRQGGADTQYF. The whole variable domain, remainder taken from reference TRBV5-4 and TRBJ2-3, is ETGVTQSPTHLIKTRGQQVTLRCSSQSGHNTVSWYQQALGQGPQFIFQYYREEENGRGNFPPRFSGLQFPNYSSELNVNALELDDSALYLCASSFRQGGADTQYFGPGTRLTVL.

V usage is TRBV4-3 and J usage is TRBJ1-2, with TRBD1 matching over 8 bases. This CDR3 has 17 amino acids. Germline-derived CDR1 and CDR2 are LGHNA and YSLEER. V lost 1 base, J lost 2 bases, and 9 bases stayed unmatched. The CDR3 region has the DNA TGCGCCAGCAGCCAAGCTGGTCAGGGGGCGAGGAACTATGGCTACACCTTC. Protein sequence: CASSQAGQGARNYGYTF.

The J gene is TRBJ2-2, the V gene TRBV18; D perhaps matches TRBD1 (6 bases). In germline, CDR1 is KGHSH, CDR2 LQKENI. V lost 4 bases to trimming and J lost 0 bases, with 9 bases between them. There are 15 residues in the CDR3. The CDR3 bases are TGTGCCAGCTCACAACAGGGCTCGAACACCGGGGAGCTGTTTTTT. Translation: CASSQQGSNTGELFF.

The V call is TRBV5-5, the J call TRBJ1-1, with D perhaps TRBD1 (6 bases). V was clipped by 4 bases and J by 0 bases, with 19 bases between them. CDR3 size: 17 residues. Germline V gene lookup returns CDR1 SGHKS and CDR2 YYEKEE (reference sequence). This chain's CDR3 is CASSLQGEISMNTEAFF. In DNA form, the CDR3 reads TGTGCCAGCAGCCTACAGGGTGAAATCTCCATGAACACTGAAGCTTTCTTT.

The J gene is TRBJ1-3, the V gene TRBV5-3; D is unresolved. TRBV5-3 is classed as an ORF, of uncertain function. The CDR3 runs to 15 residues. V lost 0 bases to trimming and J lost 0 bases, with 7 bases between them. The CDR3 region has the DNA TGTGCCAGAAGCTTGGCAGGAATCTCTGGAAACACCATATATTTT. Residues: CARSLAGISGNTIYF.

This sequence joins TRBV27 and TRBJ2-5, with TRBD2 matching over 9 bases. With the DNA end fitting TRBJ2-7 better, the J assignment may be wrong. There are 15 residues in the CDR3. Germline V lookup: CDR1 MNHEY, CDR2 SMNVEV (reference sequence). This CDR3 reads CASRSPGLATYEQYF. Here the CDR3 DNA reads TGTGCCAGCAGATCCCCGGGACTAGCTACCTACGAGCAGTACTTC.

The rearrangement uses TRBV28 and TRBJ2-3; D possibly corresponds to TRBD2 (7 bases). V gave up 6 bases and J gave up 1 base, with 26 bases separating them. CDR1 and CDR2 from the germline V gene are MDHEN and SYDVKM. The CDR3 covers 19 residues. The DNA of the CDR3 is TGTGCCAGCAGCTCACAGGGCCTCGGGAGGCGGTGGGGCACAGATACGCAGTATTTT. Translation: CASSSQGLGRRWGTDTQYF. Full variable domain (missing parts from reference TRBV28 and TRBJ2-3): DVKVTQSSRYLVKRTGEKVFLECVQDMDHENMFWYRQDPGLGLRLIYFSYDVKMKEKGDIPEGYSVSREKKERFSLILESASTNQTSMYLCASSSQGLGRRWGTDTQYFGPGTRLTVL.

The chain couples TRBV2 to TRBJ1-2, with D unresolved. Deletions cut 8 bases from V and 3 bases from J, with 19 bases between. The CDR3 loop spans 15 amino acids. Germline assignment: CDR1 SNHLY and CDR2 FYNNEI. The chain's CDR3 is CASSWGRRGDYGYTF. The DNA for the CDR3 is TGTGCCAGCTCCTGGGGTAGACGGGGAGACTATGGCTACACCTTC.

The V and J genes are TRBV28 and TRBJ2-7; TRBD2 agrees at 8 bases. This CDR3 is built from 16 residues. Germline V CDR1 and CDR2: MDHEN, SYDVKM. Losses at the gene ends were 6 bases for V and 0 bases for J; bases not matched to a gene: 10. The CDR3 sequence: CASSNPALAVSYEQYF. CDR3 nucleotides: TGTGCCAGCAGCAATCCGGCACTAGCGGTCTCCTACGAGCAGTACTTC.

The rearrangement uses TRBV7-9 and TRBJ1-1, with 7 nucleotides matching TRBD1. V shed 0 bases and J 8 bases; nucleotides not matched to a gene: 3. CDR1 is SEHNR and CDR2 is FQNEAQ in the germline V gene (reference sequence). The CDR3 is made up of 13 amino acids. CDR3 nucleotide sequence: TGTGCCAGCAGCTTAGCAGGGACAGCCGAAGCTTTCTTT. Protein sequence: CASSLAGTAEAFF. Filled out from reference TRBV7-9 and TRBJ1-1, the complete variable domain reads DTGVSQNPRHKITKRGQNVTFRCDPISEHNRLYWYRQTLGQGPEFLTYFQNEAQLEKSRLLSDRFSAERPKGSFSTLEIQRTEQGDSAMYLCASSLAGTAEAFFGQGTRLTVV.

V is TRBV7-9 and J is TRBJ2-1, with TRBD2 as a possible D gene (5 bases). Trimming left V 2 bases short and J 7 bases short, with 12 bases between. The germline V gene has CDR1 SEHNR and CDR2 FQNEAQ (reference sequence). CDR3 length: 14 residues. This CDR3 reads CASSLQERANEQFF. In nucleotides, the CDR3 is TGTGCCAGCAGCTTACAAGAGAGGGCTAATGAGCAGTTCTTC.

The chain carries TRBV10-1 and TRBJ2-7, with 10 bases matching TRBD1. The CDR3 runs 16 residues. Unmatched junction bases numbered 11, after V lost 7 bases and J lost 2 bases. The V gene's germline CDR1 is WNHNN and CDR2 SYGVQD (reference sequence). The CDR3, as DNA: TGCGCCAGCAATTGGGACAGGGGCCCCCTAACCTACGAGCAGTACTTC. Amino acids: CASNWDRGPLTYEQYF.

V is TRBV6-2 or TRBV6-3 and J is TRBJ2-7, with D maybe TRBD2 (5 bases). The CDR3 is made up of 14 amino acids. Trimming removed 6 bases at V and 1 base at J, with 13 bases between. Germline V CDR1 and CDR2: MNHEY, SVGEGT. The CDR3 region has the DNA TGTGCCAGCAGCCCACAGCGGAGTTCCTACGAGCAGTACTTC. Residues: CASSPQRSSYEQYF.

This sequence joins TRBV11-2 and TRBJ2-5; TRBD1 matches 11 bases. The CDR3 totals 14 residues. V dropped 10 bases and J dropped 4; count of bases not matched to a gene: 8. Germline V CDR1 and CDR2: SGHAT, FQNNGV. The CDR3 sequence: CATSGQGATETQYF. CDR3 in DNA: TGTGCCACCAGTGGACAGGGGGCAACAGAGACCCAGTACTTC.

The rearrangement uses TRBV30 and TRBJ1-4; 7 nucleotides agree with TRBD1. The CDR3 is 13 residues long. Trimming removed 1 base from V and 8 bases from J; junction bases left unmatched: 4. Germline CDR1 and CDR2: GTSNPN and SVGIG (reference sequence). The CDR3 loop is CAWSEGAEEKLFF. The CDR3 nucleotides read TGTGCCTGGAGTGAGGGGGCAGAGGAAAAACTGTTTTTT. Based on the CDR3 plus reference TRBV30 and TRBJ1-4, the full variable domain is SQTIHQWPATLVQPVGSPLSLECTVEGTSNPNLYWYRQAAGRGLQLLFYSVGIGQISSEVPQNLSASRPQDRQFILSSKKLLLSDSGFYLCAWSEGAEEKLFFGSGTQLSVL.

The chain links TRBV7-3 to TRBJ2-3; 10 bases agree with TRBD2. The V gene's germline CDR1 is SGHTA and CDR2 FQGTGA. Trimming cost V 2 bases and J 4 bases; bases outside gene matches: 6. The CDR3 is 16 residues long. CDR3 bases: TGTGCCAGCAGCTTAGGAGCTAGCGGGAGTGCAGATACGCAGTATTTT. Translated, it gives CASSLGASGSADTQYF.

The V gene is TRBV10-3, the J gene TRBJ1-3; 9 bases align to TRBD1. This CDR3 has 17 amino acids. Germline CDR1 is ENHRY and CDR2 is SYGVKD. Trimming removed 6 bases from V and 2 bases from J; junction bases left unmatched: 11. The CDR3 region has the DNA TGTGCCATCAGAAGGAGGGGACAGGGTAGAGCTGGAAACACCATATATTTT. Translation gives CAIRRRGQGRAGNTIYF.

This clone was seen once. The CDR3: CASSADLTATDTQYF. The DNA for the CDR3 is TGTGCCAGCAGCGCCGACCTGACAGCCACAGATACGCAGTATTTT. V gene TRBV2 combines with J gene TRBJ2-3, with D possibly being TRBD1 (5 bases). V was trimmed by 6 bases and J by 2 bases, leaving 15 bases between them. Germline loops: CDR1 SNHLY, CDR2 FYNNEI. This CDR3 is built from 15 residues.

Written as DNA, the CDR3 is TGTGCCAGCAGCTCCATAAGGAACTCGGTACAGAATACGCAGTATTTT. Translating it yields CASSSIRNSVQNTQYF. The genes are TRBV7-6 and TRBJ2-3; D not resolved. The CDR3 sequence is 16 residues long. Germline V lookup: CDR1 SGHVS, CDR2 FNYEAQ. The ends were cut back, 4 bases at V and 7 bases at J, with 21 bases in the middle.

The DNA of the CDR3 is TGTGCCAGCAGTTTAGGAGGGGGCCGATACAATGAGCAGTTCTTC. It codes for CASSLGGGRYNEQFF. The V gene is TRBV28, the J gene TRBJ2-1; D possibly corresponds to TRBD1 (7 bases). V was shortened by 2 bases and J by 4 bases, with 12 bases between the two germline ends. The germline V gene has CDR1 MDHEN and CDR2 SYDVKM. The CDR3 has 15 residues.

V and J are TRBV10-2 and TRBJ1-4; TRBD1 aligns across 11 bases. This CDR3 contains 20 residues. Germline values: CDR1 WSHSY, CDR2 SAAADI. V shed 3 bases, J shed 3 bases, and the junction held 15 bases outside the gene matches. The CDR3 region has the DNA TGCGCCAGCAGTGATTTAAGGACAGGGGGCGCGGTTGGGGCTAATGAAAAACTGTTTTTT. As protein: CASSDLRTGGAVGANEKLFF.

The chain carries TRBV2 and TRBJ2-5; 10 bases agree with TRBD2. The germline V gene has CDR1 SNHLY and CDR2 FYNNEI. With V trimmed by 4 bases and J by 4 bases, 0 bases remained unmatched. The CDR3 has 13 amino acids. The CDR3 loop is CASSGLAGETQYF. As DNA, the CDR3 is TGTGCCAGCAGTGGACTAGCGGGAGAGACCCAGTACTTC.